This is a list of T cell receptor beta chains from one sample in a study of CD8 T cells in ankylosing spondylitis. One entry per CDR3 protein, called by TCRdb with MiXCR from the 5' RACE reads. The table includes approximately 540,000 distinct CDR3 sequences, approximately 11% detected once. Sequencing was performed on blood, either unsorted or a sorted T cell fraction (not recorded which). All receptors come from a male donor with ankylosing spondylitis. Both conserved end residues are part of each CDR3. Each record gives: D gene, J gene, V gene, clone size, CDR3 DNA, CDR3 protein. A D gene is named only where the DNA matches it firmly. Size is omitted from some rows. Given values are once, few, many or a class for expanded clones.

NA | TRBJ2-3 | TRBV25-1 | few | TGTGCCAGCAGTGAATATTCGGAAGATACGCAGTATTTT | CASSEYSEDTQYF
TRBD1 | TRBJ1-2 | TRBV11-2 | few | TGTGCCAGCAGCTTAGGGGAGGGGGCCTATGGCTACACCTTC | CASSLGEGAYGYTF
NA | TRBJ1-4 | TRBV5-1 | NA | TGCGCCAGCAGCTTGGATGGGCGCTACGAGGGTAAACTGTTTTTT | CASSLDGRYEGKLFF
NA | TRBJ1-2 | TRBV10-1 | NA | TGCGCCAGCAGTCCCGGGACGAGATATGGCTACACCTTC | CASSPGTRYGYTF
TRBD2 | TRBJ2-2 | TRBV5-1 | few | TGCGCCAGCAGCTTGGCCGAGGCGGGGGGCGTCTCCGGGGAGCTGTTTTTT | CASSLAEAGGVSGELFF
NA | TRBJ2-7 | TRBV10-2 | NA | TGCGCCAGCAGGCGACAGACAACCTACGAGCAGTACTTC | CASRRQTTYEQYF
TRBD1 | TRBJ1-6 | TRBV12-3/TRBV12-4 | NA | TGTGCCAGCAGTTTACTCCAAGGGACAGGCCTTAATTCACCCCTCCGCTTT | CASSLLQGTGLNSPLRF
NA | TRBJ1-5 | TRBV6-5 | NA | TGTGCCAGCAGTTCAGACCCCAATCAGCCCCAGCATTTT | CASSSDPNQPQHF
NA | TRBJ2-3 | TRBV5-1 | few | TGCGCCAGCCTACGGGACTCTAGCACAGATACGCAGTATTTT | CASLRDSSTDTQYF
NA | TRBJ2-1 | TRBV20-1 | many | TGCAGTGCCCAGAGCCCCAGCCACAATGAGCAGTTCTTC | CSAQSPSHNEQFF
NA | TRBJ1-5 | TRBV11-2 | few | TGTGCCAGCAGCTTAGATTCAGGGGCAGGTCAGCCCCAGCATTTT | CASSLDSGAGQPQHF
NA | TRBJ2-3 | TRBV4-1 | few | TGCGCCAGCAGCCAAGGACGCATCGGGGACTTGGTATTGGATACGCAGTATTTT | CASSQGRIGDLVLDTQYF
NA | TRBJ2-1 | TRBV9 | NA | TGTGCCAGCAGCGTAGAGTCTAGTCGAGGCAATGAGCAGTTCTTC | CASSVESSRGNEQFF
NA | TRBJ1-3 | TRBV5-5 | many | TGTGCCAGCAGCTTCCTACCGACGGGAACTGGAAACACCATATATTTT | CASSFLPTGTGNTIYF
TRBD1 | TRBJ1-6 | TRBV7-2 | many | TGTGCCAGCAGCTTAGCCGGACAGGGGGGATCACCCCTCCACTTT | CASSLAGQGGSPLHF
TRBD1 | TRBJ2-1 | TRBV20-1 | NA | TGCAGTGCTAGTGGACAGGGAGATGGTGAGCAGTTCTTC | CSASGQGDGEQFF
NA | TRBJ2-1 | TRBV18 | NA | TGTGCCAGCTCACCACCCAGCAACAATGAGCAGTTCTTC | CASSPPSNNEQFF
NA | TRBJ1-2 | TRBV10-3 | NA | TGTGCCATCAGTGAGTCCCAGGGTACTGGCTACACCTTC | CAISESQGTGYTF
TRBD2 | TRBJ2-5 | TRBV7-2 | few | TGTGCCAGCACCGGCGGGAGAGGAGAGACCCAGTACTTC | CASTGGRGETQYF
NA | TRBJ2-1 | TRBV29-1 | few | TGCAGCGTTGAAGAAGTAGTCCATGAGCAGTTCTTC | CSVEEVVHEQFF
NA | TRBJ1-2 | TRBV12-3/TRBV12-4 | NA | TGTGCCAGCAGTTTAGATCCAGGTTTCGATTCTCCTCGTGGCCACACCTTC | CASSLDPGFDSPRGHTF
NA | TRBJ1-2 | TRBV11-3 | few | TGTGCCAGCAGCTCCCGAGGGACTTCATCTAACTATGGCTACACCTTC | CASSSRGTSSNYGYTF
TRBD2 | TRBJ2-3 | TRBV7-2 | NA | TGTGCCAGCAGCACCCTAGCGGGAGTAGACGATACGCAGTATTTT | CASSTLAGVDDTQYF
NA | TRBJ1-1 | TRBV5-6 | many | TGTGCCAGCAGCTTGGGTCTAGTGGTGGGGATGAACACTGAAGCTTTCTTT | CASSLGLVVGMNTEAFF
TRBD2 | TRBJ2-7 | TRBV4-2 | few | TGTGCCAGCAGCCAGACGACTAGCGGGTCTGGATACGAGCAGTACTTC | CASSQTTSGSGYEQYF
TRBD1 | TRBJ1-1 | TRBV10-3 | NA | TGTGCCATCAGTGAGCCAGGGGACAGTCGGGCTTTCTTT | CAISEPGDSRAFF
NA | TRBJ2-5 | TRBV5-1 | NA | TGCGCCAGCAGCTTCGGGGTAGGCCGGGGCCAAGAGACCCAGTACTTC | CASSFGVGRGQETQYF
NA | TRBJ2-2 | TRBV24-1 | NA | TGTGCCACCAGTGATTTGAAGGGCAAAACCCTGAACACCGGGGAGCTGTTTTTT | CATSDLKGKTLNTGELFF
NA | TRBJ2-5 | TRBV20-1 | many | TGCAGTGTTAGAAGGGGCAGGTCGGAAGAGACCCAGTACTTC | CSVRRGRSEETQYF
NA | TRBJ2-7 | TRBV28 | NA | TGTGCCAGCGGGTACGAGCAGTACTTC | CASGYEQYF
NA | TRBJ2-1 | TRBV12-3/TRBV12-4 | many | TGTGCCAGCAGTACTAGGAGCTCCTACAATGAGCAGTTCTTC | CASSTRSSYNEQFF
TRBD1 | TRBJ1-5 | TRBV5-1 | many | TGCGCCAGCAGCTGGTTACAGGGGATCAGCAATCAGCCCCAGCATTTT | CASSWLQGISNQPQHF
TRBD2 | TRBJ2-3 | TRBV19 | few | TGTGCCAGTAGTATAGTGGGGGGGACTGGAGATACGCAGTATTTT | CASSIVGGTGDTQYF
TRBD1 | TRBJ1-2 | TRBV7-9 | many | TGTGCCAGCAGTGACAGGGACTATGGCTACACCTTC | CASSDRDYGYTF
TRBD1 | TRBJ2-1 | TRBV29-1 | few | TGCAGCGTTGGACAGGGCGGCAATGAGCAGTTCTTC | CSVGQGGNEQFF
NA | TRBJ2-7 | TRBV20-1 | NA | TGCAGTGCTAGTAATGACCCGGGATGGTACGAGCAGTACTTC | CSASNDPGWYEQYF
NA | TRBJ1-1 | TRBV7-2 | many | TGTGCCAGCAGCTTACGTGTGCACACTGAAGCTTTCTTT | CASSLRVHTEAFF
TRBD1 | TRBJ2-7 | TRBV7-9 | few | TGTGCCAGCAGCCTCTTACAGGGGTCGGGTGAGCAGTACTTC | CASSLLQGSGEQYF
NA | TRBJ1-2 | TRBV18 | few | TGTGCCAGCTCACCACCGGACACCAACTATGGCTACACCTTC | CASSPPDTNYGYTF
NA | TRBJ1-3 | TRBV28 | many | TGTGCCAGCAGGCCGACTGGTGGAAACACCATATATTTT | CASRPTGGNTIYF
NA | TRBJ2-7 | TRBV6-6 | few | TGTGCCAGCAGTTCACAGGTCTCCTACGAGCAGTACTTC | CASSSQVSYEQYF
NA | TRBJ1-3 | TRBV4-1 | few | TGCGCCAGCAGCCAGGGACACTTTGGCTCTTGGCTCTCTGGAAACACCATATATTTT | CASSQGHFGSWLSGNTIYF
NA | TRBJ2-2 | TRBV10-1 | few | TGCGCCAGCAGTGAGTACAGGACGAACACCGGGGAGCTGTTTTTT | CASSEYRTNTGELFF
TRBD2 | TRBJ2-1 | TRBV29-1 | many | TGCAGCGTCCTAGCGGGATCCCGCTCCTACAATGAGCAGTTCTTC | CSVLAGSRSYNEQFF
TRBD1 | TRBJ2-1 | TRBV10-1 | NA | TGCGCCAGCAGCCGGGACAGGGGACCCTACAATGAGCAGTTCTTC | CASSRDRGPYNEQFF
NA | TRBJ1-4 | TRBV2 | NA | TGTGCCAGCAGTGTGAGCGGGGGCGCGGTAAAACTGTTTTTT | CASSVSGGAVKLFF
NA | TRBJ2-3 | TRBV20-1 | few | TGCAGTGCGCCGACTACCCGCACAGATACGCAGTATTTT | CSAPTTRTDTQYF
NA | TRBJ2-5 | TRBV5-1 | many | TGCGCCAGCAGCTTGCGAGGCGACGGATGGGAGACCCAGTACTTC | CASSLRGDGWETQYF
TRBD1 | TRBJ2-5 | TRBV18 | few | TGTGCCAGCTCACCAAGGACAGGTTCAGAGACCCAGTACTTC | CASSPRTGSETQYF
TRBD2 | TRBJ2-2 | TRBV6-4 | few | TGTGCCAGCAGTGCCGCTACTAGCGGGAGGTCTCGGGCCGGGGAGCTGTTTTTT | CASSAATSGRSRAGELFF
TRBD2 | TRBJ2-3 | TRBV6-1 | NA | TGTGCCAGCAGCCGAACGGGACTAGCGTTTGATACGCAGTATTTT | CASSRTGLAFDTQYF
NA | TRBJ2-5 | TRBV10-3 | few | TGTGCCATCAGTGACGGTACTGTGGAGACCCAGTACTTC | CAISDGTVETQYF
TRBD1 | TRBJ1-4 | TRBV5-1 | NA | TGCGCCAGCAGCTTGGTGGGACAGGGAGGAGAAAAACTGTTTTTT | CASSLVGQGGEKLFF
NA | TRBJ2-5 | TRBV7-9 | few | TGTGCCAGCAGCCCGACAGGAGAAGAGACCCAGTACTTC | CASSPTGEETQYF